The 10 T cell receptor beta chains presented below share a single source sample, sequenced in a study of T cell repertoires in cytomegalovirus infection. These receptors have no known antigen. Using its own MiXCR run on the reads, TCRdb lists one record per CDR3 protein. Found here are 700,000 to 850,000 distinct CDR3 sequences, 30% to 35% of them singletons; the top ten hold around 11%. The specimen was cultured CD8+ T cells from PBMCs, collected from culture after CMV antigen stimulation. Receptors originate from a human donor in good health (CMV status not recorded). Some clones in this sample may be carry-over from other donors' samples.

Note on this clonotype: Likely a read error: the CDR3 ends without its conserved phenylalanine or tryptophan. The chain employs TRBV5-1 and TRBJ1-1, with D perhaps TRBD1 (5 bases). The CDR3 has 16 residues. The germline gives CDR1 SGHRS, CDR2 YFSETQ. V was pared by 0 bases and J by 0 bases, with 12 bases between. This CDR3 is CASSLGPGTVNTEAFL. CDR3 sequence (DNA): TGCGCCAGCAGCTTGGGTCCCGGGACGGTGAACACTGAAGCTTTCCTT.

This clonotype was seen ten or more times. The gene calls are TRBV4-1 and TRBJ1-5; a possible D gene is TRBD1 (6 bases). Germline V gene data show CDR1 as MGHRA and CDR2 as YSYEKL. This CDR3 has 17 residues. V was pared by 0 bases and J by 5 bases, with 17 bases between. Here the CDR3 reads CASSQEDSGRGDQPQHF. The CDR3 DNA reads TGCGCCAGCAGCCAAGAGGATTCGGGCAGGGGTGATCAGCCCCAGCATTTT.

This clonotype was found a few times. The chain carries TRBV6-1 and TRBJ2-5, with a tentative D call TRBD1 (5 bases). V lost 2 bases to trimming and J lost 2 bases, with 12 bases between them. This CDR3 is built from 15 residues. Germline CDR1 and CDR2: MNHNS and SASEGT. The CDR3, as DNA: TGTGCCAGCAGTGAATATGACAGTGAACAAGAGACCCAGTACTTC. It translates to CASSEYDSEQETQYF.

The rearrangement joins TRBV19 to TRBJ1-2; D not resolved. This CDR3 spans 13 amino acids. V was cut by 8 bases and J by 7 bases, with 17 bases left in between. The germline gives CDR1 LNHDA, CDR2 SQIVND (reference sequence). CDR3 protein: CASAAEGTLGYTF. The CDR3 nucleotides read TGTGCCAGTGCGGCAGAAGGAACCCTTGGCTACACCTTC.

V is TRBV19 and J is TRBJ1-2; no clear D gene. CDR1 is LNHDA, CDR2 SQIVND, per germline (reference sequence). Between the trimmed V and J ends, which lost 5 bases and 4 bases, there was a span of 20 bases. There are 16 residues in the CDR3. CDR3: CASSDSPLPGVYGYTF. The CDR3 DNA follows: TGTGCCAGTAGTGACTCTCCCCTCCCCGGAGTCTATGGCTACACCTTC.

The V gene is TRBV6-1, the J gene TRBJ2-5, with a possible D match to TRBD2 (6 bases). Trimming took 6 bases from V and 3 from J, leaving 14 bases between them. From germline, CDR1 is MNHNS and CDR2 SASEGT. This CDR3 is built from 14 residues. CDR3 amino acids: CASSHAGWEETQYF. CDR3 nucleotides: TGTGCCAGCAGCCACGCGGGGTGGGAAGAGACCCAGTACTTC.

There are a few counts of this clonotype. This chain's CDR3 is CASGLPTAASGGAANTGELFF. CDR3 nucleotide sequence: TGTGCTAGTGGTTTGCCAACGGCGGCTAGCGGGGGGGCAGCGAACACCGGGGAGCTGTTTTTT. The genes are TRBV12-5 and TRBJ2-2; TRBD2 matches at 12 bases. Trimming at V came to 2 bases and at J to 0 bases, leaving 13 bases not matched to a gene. This CDR3 contains 21 residues. Germline V CDR1 and CDR2: LGHNT, FRNRAP.

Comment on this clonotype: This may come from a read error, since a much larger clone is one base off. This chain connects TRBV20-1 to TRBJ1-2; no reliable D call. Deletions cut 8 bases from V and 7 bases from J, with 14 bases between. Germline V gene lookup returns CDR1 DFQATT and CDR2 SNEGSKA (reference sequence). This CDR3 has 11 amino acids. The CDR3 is CSSPRTGGYTF. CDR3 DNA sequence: TGCAGTTCCCCTAGGACCGGTGGCTACACCTTC.

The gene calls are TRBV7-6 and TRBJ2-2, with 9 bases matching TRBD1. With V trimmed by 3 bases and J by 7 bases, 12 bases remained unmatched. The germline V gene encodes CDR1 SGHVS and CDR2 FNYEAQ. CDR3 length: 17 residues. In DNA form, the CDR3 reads TGTGCCAGCAGCTTTACTCCGGGACAGGGTTTGGGCGGGGAGCTGTTTTTT. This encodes CASSFTPGQGLGGELFF.

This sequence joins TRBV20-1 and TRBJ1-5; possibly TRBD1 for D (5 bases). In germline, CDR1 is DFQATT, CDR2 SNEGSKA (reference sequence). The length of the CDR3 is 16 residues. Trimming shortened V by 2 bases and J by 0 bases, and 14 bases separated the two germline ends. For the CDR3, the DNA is TGCAGTGCTAGACGCGGGGGGGGGTATAGCAATCAGCCCCAGCATTTT. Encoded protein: CSARRGGGYSNQPQHF.